The 28 T cell receptor beta chains below were found in one sample sequenced in a study of T cell repertoires in cytomegalovirus infection. TCRdb recomputed calls from the reads with MiXCR, one row per CDR3 protein. Of a few hundred thousand distinct CDR3 sequences listed, roughly an eighth were seen once; the top ten hold 8.5% to 10%. Sequencing was carried out using PBMCs. Receptors originate from a human donor in good health (CMV status not recorded). Some clones in this sample may be carry-over from other donors' samples.

This clonotype came up a few times. The J gene is TRBJ2-1, the V gene TRBV20-1; the D call may be TRBD1 or TRBD2 (5 bases each). CDR1 is DFQATT, CDR2 SNEGSKA, per germline (reference sequence). V gave up 2 bases and J gave up 0 bases, with 14 bases separating them. This CDR3 region has 16 residues. CDR3 sequence (DNA): TGCAGTGCTAGACAACCCGGGACCTACTCCTACAATGAGCAGTTCTTC. It yields the protein CSARQPGTYSYNEQFF.

Many counts were recorded for this clonotype. This chain uses TRBV6-6 with TRBJ2-7, with unresolved D. Germline V CDR1 and CDR2: MNHNY, SVGAGI (reference sequence). The length of the CDR3 is 13 residues. Trimming took off 2 bases at V and 1 base at J, with 6 bases between the two ends. CDR3 sequence (DNA): TGTGCCAGCAGTTACACCTCTTCCTACGAGCAGTACTTC. Encoded protein: CASSYTSSYEQYF.

The table lists this clonotype with many counts. The V gene is TRBV7-9, the J gene TRBJ2-7; 7 bases fit TRBD1. The CDR3 has 14 residues. J was trimmed by 1 base and V by 4 bases; bases with no gene match: 4. CDR1 is SEHNR, CDR2 FQNEAQ, per germline (reference sequence). CDR3 nucleotide sequence: TGTGCCAGCAGCTCGCCGACAGGGTCCTACGAGCAGTACTTC. Its translation is CASSSPTGSYEQYF.

This clonotype was observed a handful of times. The chain carries TRBV27 and TRBJ2-1, with TRBD1 identical over 8 bases. This CDR3 is 15 amino acids long. Germline loops: CDR1 MNHEY, CDR2 SMNVEV (reference sequence). V dropped 8 bases and J dropped 1; count of bases not matched to a gene: 7. The CDR3 coding sequence is TGTGCCAGCTACGGTGGACAGGGATCCTACAATGAGCAGTTCTTC. Translating it yields CASYGGQGSYNEQFF.

This clonotype was observed a handful of times. The chain couples TRBV9 to TRBJ2-1; D gene ambiguous. V shed 3 bases and J shed 7 bases, with 14 bases lying between them. CDR1 and CDR2 from the germline V gene are SGDLS and YYNGEE. The CDR3 is made up of 14 amino acids. The DNA for the CDR3 is TGTGCCAGCAGCGGTCAACCCTCATGGAATGAGCAGTTCTTC. Protein sequence: CASSGQPSWNEQFF.

As to this clonotype: A much larger clone differs from this one at a single base, so this may be a read error. V usage is TRBV7-3 and J usage is TRBJ2-7, with 11 bases lining up with TRBD2. V gave up 7 bases and J gave up 6 bases; unmatched junction bases: 5. Looked up from germline, CDR1 is SGHTA and CDR2 is FQGTGA. This CDR3 contains 13 residues. CDR3 DNA: TGTGCCAGCAACTCCGGGACTAGCGGCGAGCAGTACTTC. This sequence encodes CASNSGTSGEQYF.

In its sample, this clonotype was seen a few times. The rearrangement joins TRBV28 to TRBJ2-7, with D possibly being TRBD1 (6 bases). The CDR3 runs 14 residues. V lost 6 bases, J lost 5 bases, and 17 bases lay in between. Germline assignment: CDR1 MDHEN and CDR2 SYDVKM. This chain's CDR3 is CASSLFGQRNEQYF. For the CDR3, the DNA is TGTGCCAGCAGCCTCTTCGGACAGCGGAACGAGCAGTACTTC.

The chain couples TRBV7-8 to TRBJ2-1, with D maybe TRBD2 (6 bases). This CDR3 contains 16 residues. V lost 1 base, J lost 0 bases, and 10 bases lay in between. From germline, CDR1 is SGHVS and CDR2 FQNEAQ. CDR3 loop: CASSLGGGTSYNEQFF. CDR3 DNA sequence: TGTGCCAGCAGCTTAGGCGGCGGGACCTCCTACAATGAGCAGTTCTTC.

The V gene is TRBV19, the J gene TRBJ2-5, with 7 bases identical to TRBD2. In germline, CDR1 is LNHDA, CDR2 SQIVND (reference sequence). The CDR3 consists of 12 residues. The J segment lost 2 bases and the V segment lost 9 bases, leaving 3 bases of the junction unmatched. DNA for the CDR3: TGTGCCAGCTCGGGACTACAAGAGACCCAGTACTTC. Its translation: CASSGLQETQYF.

This clonotype was seen ten or more times. This sequence joins TRBV5-4 and TRBJ2-7, with 12 bases fitting TRBD2. CDR1 and CDR2 (germline): SGHNT, YYREEE (reference sequence). The CDR3 spans 15 residues. With V trimmed by 4 bases and J by 3 bases, 5 bases remained unmatched. CDR3 coding DNA: TGTGCCAGCAGCCGACTGGGACTAGCGGGCTACGAGCAGTACTTC. Its protein is CASSRLGLAGYEQYF.

This rearrangement joins TRBV7-9 to TRBJ1-2; possibly TRBD1 for D (6 bases). Germline CDR1 is SEHNR and CDR2 is FQNEAQ (reference sequence). Trimming took 5 bases from V and 6 from J, leaving 19 bases between them. CDR3 length: 15 residues. The CDR3 spells CASSGGDRAAHGYTF. The DNA for the CDR3 is TGTGCCAGCAGCGGGGGCGACCGGGCGGCCCATGGCTACACCTTC.

This clonotype was seen ten or more times. The rearrangement joins TRBV7-2 to TRBJ1-5, with D possibly being TRBD1 (5 bases). This CDR3 has 14 residues. CDR1 and CDR2 from the germline V gene are SGHTA and FQGNSA. Trimming took off 3 bases at V and 5 bases at J, with 11 bases between the two ends. The CDR3 nucleotides read TGTGCCAGCAGCTTTGCAGGGCAGCATCAGCCCCAGCATTTT. Translating it yields CASSFAGQHQPQHF.

This clonotype occurred a few times. The CDR3 DNA sequence: TGTGCCATCAGTGCTGGACAGGGCGTCGGCAATCAGCCCCAGCATTTT. Protein: CAISAGQGVGNQPQHF. The chain joins TRBV10-3 to TRBJ1-5, with 8 bases lining up with TRBD1. Germline V gives CDR1 ENHRY, CDR2 SYGVKD. The V and J ends lost 4 bases and 2 bases, in that order; junction bases with no gene match: 7. This CDR3 is built from 16 residues.

This clonotype was counted many times. This rearrangement joins TRBV7-6 to TRBJ2-1, with 9 bases fitting TRBD2. CDR1 is SGHVS, CDR2 FNYEAQ, per germline. J gave up 7 bases and V 5 bases, and 12 bases lay outside the gene matches. The CDR3 covers 16 residues. The DNA of the CDR3 is TGTGCCAGCAGCCAGTCCGGCGGGGGGGCTAGAAATGAGCAGTTCTTC. It encodes CASSQSGGGARNEQFF.

The chain employs TRBV12-5 and TRBJ1-5, with 7 bases identical to TRBD1. J lost 4 bases, V lost 5 bases, and 8 bases had no gene match. The germline CDR1 and CDR2 sequences are LGHNT and FRNRAP. This CDR3 comprises 15 residues. The CDR3 reads CASGGPGQSNQPQHF. Here the CDR3 DNA reads TGTGCTAGTGGTGGACCGGGACAGTCAAATCAGCCCCAGCATTTT.

The table lists this clonotype with a few counts. The V call is TRBV19, the J call TRBJ2-7; perhaps TRBD1 as D (6 bases). The CDR3 spans 13 residues. In germline, CDR1 is LNHDA, CDR2 SQIVND (reference sequence). V lost 2 bases and J lost 5, with 10 bases in between. In nucleotides, the CDR3 is TGTGCCAGTAGTATACAGGGGACCCACGAGCAGTACTTC. Translated, it gives CASSIQGTHEQYF.

This clonotype was seen a handful of times. The J gene is TRBJ1-3, the V gene TRBV28, with unresolved D. This CDR3 comprises 13 residues. Germline CDR1 reads MDHEN; CDR2 reads SYDVKM. V was pared by 7 bases and J by 4 bases, with 11 bases between. The CDR3 DNA sequence: TGTGCCAGCAACCAAGTGAGGGGAAACACCATATATTTT. Amino acids: CASNQVRGNTIYF. Combining the CDR3 with reference TRBV28 and TRBJ1-3 gives the whole variable domain DVKVTQSSRYLVKRTGEKVFLECVQDMDHENMFWYRQDPGLGLRLIYFSYDVKMKEKGDIPEGYSVSREKKERFSLILESASTNQTSMYLCASNQVRGNTIYFGEGSWLTVV.

This clonotype appeared many times. The chain links TRBV12-5 to TRBJ2-5; D possibly corresponds to TRBD2 (5 bases). Deletions cut 3 bases from V and 5 bases from J, with 16 bases between. CDR1 is LGHNT and CDR2 is FRNRAP in the germline V gene. The length of the CDR3 is 15 residues. For the CDR3, the DNA is TGTGCTAGTGGTTTCAAGGGAATGGCTAGCGAGACCCAGTACTTC. Its translation: CASGFKGMASETQYF.

The sample holds many counts of this clonotype. J is TRBJ2-7 and V is TRBV7-2; no definite D call. Trimming shortened V by 2 bases and J by 0 bases, and 5 bases separated the two germline ends. Germline loops: CDR1 SGHTA, CDR2 FQGNSA. The CDR3 length is 13 residues. CDR3: CASSLSYSYEQYF. In nucleotides, the CDR3 is TGTGCCAGCAGCTTATCCTACTCCTACGAGCAGTACTTC.

This clonotype was detected only once. This could be a read error, since a much larger clone is one nucleotide away. The chain combines TRBV28 with TRBJ1-5; D gene uncertain. The CDR3 covers 16 residues. Trimming cost V 10 bases and J 4 bases, with 23 bases left between them. Germline CDR1 is MDHEN and CDR2 is SYDVKM. The CDR3 loop is CATHLQSGKGNQPQHF. The CDR3 nucleotides read TGTGCCACCCACCTTCAATCGGGAAAGGGTAATCAGCCCCAGCATTTT.

This clonotype was observed a few times. The rearrangement links TRBV6-2 or TRBV6-3 to TRBJ1-2, with 7 bases matching TRBD1. Germline CDR1 and CDR2: MNHEY and SVGEGT. V gave up 2 bases and J gave up 3 bases; unmatched junction bases: 6. The CDR3 is 15 residues long. As DNA, the CDR3 is TGTGCCAGCAGTTACGGGCAGGGGGATTACTATGGCTACACCTTC. It encodes CASSYGQGDYYGYTF.

This clonotype was seen many times. This chain joins TRBV7-3 and TRBJ2-7, with D possibly being TRBD1 (6 bases). V lost 5 bases, J lost 7 bases, and 18 bases lay in between. Germline-derived CDR1 and CDR2 are SGHTA and FQGTGA. The CDR3 sequence is 14 residues long. DNA for the CDR3: TGTGCCAGCAGCCCCGATCCAGGGGTCGGGGAGCAGTACTTC. Residues: CASSPDPGVGEQYF.

V and J are TRBV28 and TRBJ1-1, with D perhaps matching TRBD1 (5 bases). V lost 3 bases, J lost 7 bases, and 15 bases lay in between. The germline V gene encodes CDR1 MDHEN and CDR2 SYDVKM. The CDR3 covers 14 residues. The CDR3 protein is CASSFRHGGDEAFF. CDR3 nucleotide sequence: TGTGCCAGCAGTTTTCGACACGGGGGTGATGAAGCTTTCTTT.

This clonotype appeared many times. The chain uses TRBV6-2 or TRBV6-3 and TRBJ2-5; 9 bases agree with TRBD2. The germline gives CDR1 MNHEY, CDR2 SVGEGT. V was pared by 5 bases and J by 10 bases, with 17 bases of the junction left unmatched. The CDR3 is 16 amino acids. The CDR3 DNA reads as TGTGCCAGCAGTCGTCAAGCGGGACCCAGCGGGGGGAGCCAGTACTTC. Translated, it gives CASSRQAGPSGGSQYF.

A word on this clonotype: A much larger clone lies one base from this, so it may be a read error. This chain connects TRBV7-9 to TRBJ2-1; perhaps TRBD2 as D (5 bases). The CDR3 length is 17 residues. CDR1 is SEHNR and CDR2 is FQNEAQ in the germline V gene (reference sequence). Trimming took off 0 bases at V and 4 bases at J, with 16 bases between the two ends. CDR3 sequence: CASSLATGTGFYNEQFF. CDR3 coding DNA: TGTGCCAGCAGCTTAGCGACGGGAACGGGGTTTTACAATGAGCAGTTCTTC.

This chain's CDR3 is CSVESARTSGSYNEQFF. CDR3 in DNA: TGCAGCGTTGAGTCGGCCAGGACTAGCGGATCCTACAATGAGCAGTTCTTC. The chain combines TRBV29-1 with TRBJ2-1, with 10 bases lining up with TRBD2. In germline, CDR1 is SQVTM, CDR2 ANQGSEA. V dropped 3 bases and J dropped 1; count of bases not matched to a gene: 9. CDR3 length: 17 amino acids.

In its sample, this clonotype was seen many times. J is TRBJ2-2 and V is TRBV11-2, with 7 bases lining up with TRBD1. V was clipped by 1 base and J by 0 bases; unmatched bases: 5. The CDR3 has 17 residues. Germline V gene data show CDR1 as SGHAT and CDR2 as FQNNGV. CDR3 sequence: CASSLVPTGSNTGELFF. The CDR3 DNA is TGTGCCAGCAGCTTAGTCCCGACAGGGTCGAACACCGGGGAGCTGTTTTTT.

This clonotype was found many times. The genes are TRBV7-2 and TRBJ2-1; 9 nucleotides align to TRBD1. Germline trimming cut 5 bases from V and 7 bases from J; bases unmatched to any gene: 9. CDR3 length: 15 amino acids. Germline assignment: CDR1 SGHTA and CDR2 FQGNSA. This CDR3 is CASSRGTGTYNEQFF. The DNA for the CDR3 is TGTGCCAGCAGCCGCGGGACAGGGACGTATAATGAGCAGTTCTTC. Looking up the rest from reference TRBV7-2 and TRBJ2-1 gives the full variable domain: GAGVSQSPSNKVTEKGKDVELRCDPISGHTALYWYRQSLGQGLEFLIYFQGNSAPDKSGLPSDRFSAERTGGSVSTLTIQRTQQEDSAVYLCASSRGTGTYNEQFFGPGTRLTVL.